The 31 T cell receptor beta chains given below trace back to one sample, sequenced in a study of CD8+ T cells in alopecia areata (dated by TCRdb to the late 2010s). Library generation was performed with the immunoSEQ multiplex PCR assay. To provide template for TCR sequencing, every sample had RNA extracted and reverse transcribed into cDNA. TCRdb retrieved this table from immuneACCESS and kept in-frame rearrangements only. Not all clones are present; in checked studies, unresolved V genes account for under half, and no reason is known for the remainder. This sample gives approximately 200,000 clones in total; approximately 47% of them show up just once. 2% to 3% of the sample is held by the ten biggest clonotypes. The sample's treatment or condition, from its label and the paper: oral pan-JAK inhibitor, 5-10 mg twice daily. Sequencing used CD4+ T cells sorted from blood, obtained around week 36, from a patient treated with tofacitinib. The receptors were sampled from a human donor with alopecia areata.

The chain employs TRBV27 and TRBJ1-2, with D perhaps matching TRBD1 (6 bases). CDR3 length equals 19 residues. Trimming shortened V by 3 bases and J by 0 bases, and 23 bases separated the two germline ends. Germline V gene data show CDR1 as MNHEY and CDR2 as SMNVEV (reference sequence). The DNA of the CDR3 is TGTGCCAGCAGTTTTCGTTTGGGGGCAGGCGTTTTAGCTAACTATGGCTACACCTTC. This codes for CASSFRLGAGVLANYGYTF.

This chain joins TRBV15 and TRBJ1-1; D gene ambiguous. Trimming shortened V by 0 bases and J by 8 bases, and 13 bases separated the two germline ends. This CDR3 spans 14 amino acids. Looked up from germline, CDR1 is LNHNV and CDR2 is YYDKDF (reference sequence). The CDR3 sequence is CATSRDLSRSEAFF. CDR3 bases: TGTGCCACCAGCAGAGATCTCAGTCGGTCGGAAGCTTTCTTT.

The chain combines TRBV25-1 with TRBJ2-7; the D call may be TRBD1 or TRBD2 (5 bases each). Trimming removed 7 bases at V and 5 bases at J, with 12 bases between. The CDR3 runs to 12 residues. Germline assignment: CDR1 MGHDK and CDR2 SYGVNS. This chain's CDR3 is CASNRGFNEQYF. DNA of the CDR3: TGTGCCAGCAACCGGGGCTTCAACGAGCAGTACTTC.

This chain joins TRBV5-6 and TRBJ2-3, with D perhaps matching TRBD2 (5 bases). Germline V gene sequence: CDR1 SGHDT, CDR2 YYEEEE. The CDR3 has 14 residues. The ends were cut back, 5 bases at V and 2 bases at J, with 12 bases in the middle. The CDR3 region is CASSRERNTDTQYF. CDR3 nucleotide sequence: TGTGCCAGCAGTCGAGAGCGGAACACAGATACGCAGTATTTT.

This clone was seen a handful of times. V is TRBV19 and J is TRBJ1-5, with a possible D match to TRBD1 (5 bases). This CDR3 is 14 amino acids long. The germline V gene encodes CDR1 LNHDA and CDR2 SQIVND (reference sequence). The V gene lost 8 bases and the J gene lost 5 bases, with 16 bases spanning the gap. As DNA, the CDR3 is TGTGCCAGTGGGTTCCGGGACTACCATCAGCCCCAGCATTTT. Amino acid sequence: CASGFRDYHQPQHF. The entire variable domain, with the rest obtained from reference TRBV19 and TRBJ1-5, is as follows: DGGITQSPKYLFRKEGQNVTLSCEQNLNHDAMYWYRQDPGQGLRLIYYSQIVNDFQKGDIAEGYSVSREKKESFPLTVTSAQKNPTAFYLCASGFRDYHQPQHFGDGTRLSIL.

The V gene is TRBV5-1, the J gene TRBJ2-1; TRBD1 agrees at 9 bases. V was clipped by 6 bases and J by 0 bases; unmatched bases: 10. CDR1 is SGHRS, CDR2 YFSETQ, per germline. This CDR3 contains 17 residues. As DNA, the CDR3 is TGCGCCAGCACCCCCAAACAGGGGGCAAGCTCCTACAATGAGCAGTTCTTC. This codes for CASTPKQGASSYNEQFF.

This clone was seen a handful of times. The chain is built from TRBV20-1 and TRBJ2-3; perhaps TRBD2 as D (5 bases). CDR1 DFQATT and CDR2 SNEGSKA come from the germline V gene (reference sequence). The CDR3 contains 11 residues. The V end lost 7 bases, the J end lost 5 bases, and 10 bases lay between the germline ends. The CDR3 nucleotides read TGCAGTGGGGCGGGCGGAGATACGCAGTATTTT. Its translation: CSGAGGDTQYF.

This clone was recorded a few times. The V gene is TRBV29-1, the J gene TRBJ2-5; D is undetermined. CDR1 is SQVTM and CDR2 is ANQGSEA in the germline V gene. The CDR3 runs 13 residues. Trimming took off 6 bases at V and 5 bases at J, with 16 bases between the two ends. CDR3 nucleotide sequence: TGCAGCGTGGCCGTGGGGTCGCGGGAGACCCAGTACTTC. Its translation is CSVAVGSRETQYF.

The sample holds one count of this clone. The gene calls are TRBV29-1 and TRBJ2-2; D unresolved. CDR3 size: 12 residues. Trimming removed 1 base at V and 7 bases at J, with 7 bases between. Germline lookup yields CDR1 SQVTM and CDR2 ANQGSEA. The CDR3 sequence is CSVEGDIGELFF. The CDR3 DNA reads as TGCAGCGTTGAAGGCGATATCGGGGAGCTGTTTTTT.

This clone has only a few counts. V and J are TRBV18 and TRBJ2-2; D unclear. This CDR3 region has 15 residues. CDR1 KGHSH and CDR2 LQKENI come from the germline V gene. The V gene lost 1 base and the J gene lost 4 bases, with 10 bases spanning the gap. The CDR3 here is CASSPLSKATGELFF. CDR3 sequence (DNA): TGTGCCAGCTCACCACTATCGAAGGCCACCGGGGAGCTGTTTTTT.

A few counts support this clone. The chain couples TRBV2 to TRBJ2-2; D call uncertain. Deletions cut 7 bases from V and 1 base from J, with 13 bases between. CDR3 length equals 15 residues. Germline assignment: CDR1 SNHLY and CDR2 FYNNEI. Here the CDR3 reads CASTLSTGNTGELFF. CDR3 sequence (DNA): TGTGCCAGCACCCTAAGTACGGGGAACACCGGGGAGCTGTTTTTT.

The chain links TRBV9 to TRBJ2-1, with 9 bases aligning to TRBD1. This CDR3 spans 14 amino acids. Trimming cost V 0 bases and J 6 bases; bases outside gene matches: 1. The germline V gene has CDR1 SGDLS and CDR2 YYNGEE. The CDR3 is CASSVGDRVNEQFF. The CDR3 nucleotides read TGTGCCAGCAGCGTAGGGGACAGGGTCAATGAGCAGTTCTTC.

The chain uses TRBV6-5 and TRBJ2-1, with 10 bases matching TRBD2. Germline V gene data show CDR1 as MNHEY and CDR2 as SVGAGI. Unmatched junction bases numbered 5, after V lost 7 bases and J lost 2 bases. The CDR3 spans 15 residues. CDR3 protein: CASKKGTSAYNEQFF. The DNA for the CDR3 is TGTGCCAGCAAAAAAGGGACTAGCGCCTACAATGAGCAGTTCTTC.

This clone occurred a few times. This chain uses TRBV21-1 with TRBJ1-1. TRBV21-1 is a pseudogene segment. The CDR3 spans 12 residues. DNA for the CDR3: TGTGCCAGCAGCCGGTCCTTAATAGGGGCTTTCTTT. Amino acid sequence: CASSRSLIGAFF.

The rearrangement joins TRBV14 to TRBJ1-2, with D uncertain. With 2 bases removed from V and 8 bases from J, the gap between germline ends came to 12 bases. Germline V gene lookup returns CDR1 SGHDN and CDR2 FVKESK. This CDR3 comprises 13 residues. The CDR3 nucleotides read TGTGCCAGCAGCCAAAGAACCGGATCGGGCTACACCTTC. Amino acid sequence: CASSQRTGSGYTF.

This clone appeared a few times. This chain links TRBV5-1 with TRBJ2-1; D ambiguous. CDR1 is SGHRS and CDR2 is YFSETQ in the germline V gene. The V and J ends lost 3 bases and 6 bases respectively, with 10 bases between them. The CDR3 runs 13 residues. DNA of the CDR3: TGCGCCAGCAGCTCAGGCTATTCCAATGAGCAGTTCTTC. Translating gives CASSSGYSNEQFF.

This chain uses TRBV28 with TRBJ2-1; D is unresolved. The germline V and J ends were trimmed by 0 bases and 0 bases, with 6 bases remaining between them. CDR3 length: 15 residues. Germline CDR1 is MDHEN and CDR2 is SYDVKM. The CDR3 sequence is CASSLWVSSYNEQFF. The DNA for the CDR3 is TGTGCCAGCAGTTTATGGGTTAGCTCCTACAATGAGCAGTTCTTC.

The chain employs TRBV30 and TRBJ2-2; the D is unclear. CDR3 length: 13 amino acids. CDR1 and CDR2 from the germline V gene are GTSNPN and SVGIG (reference sequence). V was trimmed by 0 bases and J by 7 bases, leaving 9 bases between them. The CDR3 protein is CAWSVKGGGELFF. CDR3 DNA sequence: TGTGCCTGGAGTGTAAAGGGCGGCGGGGAGCTGTTTTTT.

In this sample, this clone turned up a few times. The CDR3 sequence is CATSRAMSGGETQYF. The CDR3 nucleotides read TGTGCCACCAGCAGAGCCATGAGCGGGGGGGAGACCCAGTACTTC. The chain uses TRBV15 and TRBJ2-5, with 9 bases aligning to TRBD2. The germline gives CDR1 LNHNV, CDR2 YYDKDF (reference sequence). CDR3 length: 15 amino acids. V trimming: 1 base; J trimming: 5 bases; junction bases outside the gene matches: 5.

The rearrangement links TRBV4-2 to TRBJ1-2; D gene unclear. The CDR3 has 13 amino acids. In germline, CDR1 is LGHNA, CDR2 YNFKEQ. The V and J ends lost 0 bases and 8 bases respectively, with 10 bases between them. The CDR3, as DNA: TGTGCCAGCAGCCAAGATGGTGTAGGGGGCTACACCTTC. Translation: CASSQDGVGGYTF.

This sequence joins TRBV4-1 and TRBJ2-7, with unresolved D. The V end lost 0 bases, the J end lost 9 bases, and 9 bases lay between the germline ends. This CDR3 spans 12 amino acids. Looked up from germline, CDR1 is MGHRA and CDR2 is YSYEKL. The chain's CDR3 is CASSQDPSRQYF. The CDR3 DNA reads TGCGCCAGCAGCCAAGACCCCTCTCGGCAGTACTTC.

The rearrangement links TRBV7-8 to TRBJ2-1; 11 nucleotides agree with TRBD2. Germline V CDR1 and CDR2: SGHVS, FQNEAQ. J was trimmed by 7 bases and V by 4 bases; bases with no gene match: 9. The CDR3 has 16 residues. The CDR3 DNA follows: TGTGCCAGCAGCTCTATGCTAGCGGGAGGTACGAATGAGCAGTTCTTC. It translates to CASSSMLAGGTNEQFF.

A few counts support this clone. The chain uses TRBV7-2 and TRBJ2-7; possibly TRBD1 or TRBD2 for D (5 bases each). Per germline, CDR1 SGHTA and CDR2 FQGNSA. The CDR3 consists of 14 residues. The germline V and J ends were trimmed by 5 bases and 3 bases, with 14 bases remaining between them. The CDR3 sequence: CASSIRDGYYEQYF. The CDR3 DNA is TGTGCCAGCAGCATCCGGGACGGATACTACGAGCAGTACTTC.

The rearrangement joins TRBV30 to TRBJ2-3; D unclear. This CDR3 has 13 amino acids. Germline V gene data show CDR1 as GTSNPN and CDR2 as SVGIG (reference sequence). The V gene lost 4 bases and the J gene lost 2 bases, with 10 bases spanning the gap. CDR3 protein: CAWTRGSTDTQYF. The CDR3 nucleotides read TGTGCCTGGACCCGAGGTTCCACAGATACGCAGTATTTT.

This chain links TRBV7-8 with TRBJ2-7; D might be TRBD2 (5 bases). There are 14 residues in the CDR3. Germline assignment: CDR1 SGHVS and CDR2 FQNEAQ. V lost 8 bases and J 0 bases, leaving 14 bases between the germline ends. The CDR3 sequence is CASLRSGGSYEQYF. CDR3 in DNA: TGTGCCAGCTTGCGAAGCGGAGGCTCCTACGAGCAGTACTTC.

This clone has a handful of counts. The rearrangement links TRBV11-2 to TRBJ2-2; 13 bases fit TRBD2. V trimming: 5 bases; J trimming: 3 bases; junction bases outside the gene matches: 6. This CDR3 has 17 residues. The germline V gene encodes CDR1 SGHAT and CDR2 FQNNGV. CDR3 sequence (DNA): TGTGCCAGCAGCACCACTAGCGGGAGGGTTGACACCGGGGAGCTGTTTTTT. Translating it yields CASSTTSGRVDTGELFF.

This clone turned up a few times. This chain connects TRBV4-1 to TRBJ1-5; TRBD1 matches 8 bases. This CDR3 comprises 18 residues. Losses at the gene ends were 0 bases for V and 2 bases for J; bases not matched to a gene: 9. Germline V gives CDR1 MGHRA, CDR2 YSYEKL. CDR3 in DNA: TGCGCCAGCAGCCAAGATTTTCAGGGGGCTGGGGGCAATCAGCCCCAGCATTTT. It is translated as CASSQDFQGAGGNQPQHF.

This clone came up a few times. The genes are TRBV18 and TRBJ2-5; D is undetermined. This CDR3 region has 14 residues. Germline V CDR1 and CDR2: KGHSH, LQKENI. V shed 1 base and J shed 3 bases, with 9 bases lying between them. This CDR3 is CASSPRRGEETQYF. The CDR3 DNA reads TGTGCCAGCTCACCACGGCGTGGCGAAGAGACCCAGTACTTC.

This clone was counted between two and nine times. This chain joins TRBV6-5 and TRBJ2-1; 11 nucleotides line up with TRBD2. The CDR3 has 15 amino acids. Unmatched junction bases numbered 1, after V lost 0 bases and J lost 6 bases. Germline CDR1 reads MNHEY; CDR2 reads SVGAGI. Written as DNA, the CDR3 is TGTGCCAGCAGTTACTCTAGCGGGAGGGGCAATGAGCAGTTCTTC. Its translation: CASSYSSGRGNEQFF.

The rearrangement uses TRBV19 and TRBJ2-3; TRBD1 matches 8 bases. This CDR3 comprises 13 residues. Per germline, CDR1 LNHDA and CDR2 SQIVND (reference sequence). Germline trimming cut 10 bases from V and 4 bases from J; bases unmatched to any gene: 7. The CDR3 sequence is CATRSTGADTQYF. CDR3 in DNA: TGTGCCACCCGATCGACAGGGGCAGATACGCAGTATTTT.

This clone has more than one count but fewer than ten. This sequence joins TRBV25-1 and TRBJ2-5; the D is unclear. Germline V CDR1 and CDR2: MGHDK, SYGVNS. The CDR3 runs 13 residues. V shed 7 bases and J shed 1 base, with 10 bases lying between them. The CDR3 reads CASTPQGQETQYF. The CDR3 DNA is TGTGCCAGCACGCCCCAAGGCCAAGAGACCCAGTACTTC.